This T cell receptor beta chain comes out of a study of control samples from healthy donors and cancer patients. This CDR3 is built from 16 residues. The germline V gene encodes CDR1 SGHNT and CDR2 YYREEE (reference sequence). Between the trimmed V and J ends, which lost 0 bases and 4 bases, there was a span of 11 bases. Profiled with immunoSEQ multiplex PCR; TCRdb holds only in-frame clones, not every one. The sample holds some 200,000 clones, roughly 94% seen once. The sample taken for sequencing was blood. This chain links TRBV5-4 with TRBJ2-6; maybe TRBD1 (6 bases). The clonotype was recovered from a man aged 45-65 years in good health. The CDR3 loop is CASSLDRVRGANVLTF. The CDR3, as DNA: TGTGCCAGCAGCTTGGACAGGGTGAGAGGGGCCAACGTCCTGACTTTC. Filled out from reference TRBV5-4 and TRBJ2-6, the complete variable domain reads ETGVTQSPTHLIKTRGQQVTLRCSSQSGHNTVSWYQQALGQGPQFIFQYYREEENGRGNFPPRFSGLQFPNYSSELNVNALELDDSALYLCASSLDRVRGANVLTFGAGSRLTVL.